The T cell receptor beta chain under discussion was sequenced for a study of monozygotic twins with inflammatory bowel disease. Concerning this clonotype: Antigen: not known.

Whole-study results and caveats: Patient repertoires may carry noise from differing immunosuppressive treatments. Researchers report that IBD patients shared fewer clonotypes with others than healthy twins, especially amid disease activity.

Germline V lookup: CDR1 SGHVS, CDR2 FQNEAQ. The CDR3 loop spans 17 amino acids. For each CDR3 protein, TCRdb gives one entry from its re-call of the 5' RACE reads, without DNA. Its listing shows a few hundred thousand distinct CDR3 sequences. This chain joins TRBV7-8 and TRBJ1-2; TCRdb returns TRBD1, unconfirmable since there is no DNA. This clonotype was obtained from a human donor with ulcerative colitis or Crohn's disease, or a healthy co-twin of an affected twin (not recorded which). Sequenced material: blood. The CDR3 region is CASSSNPRGRSNYGYTF.